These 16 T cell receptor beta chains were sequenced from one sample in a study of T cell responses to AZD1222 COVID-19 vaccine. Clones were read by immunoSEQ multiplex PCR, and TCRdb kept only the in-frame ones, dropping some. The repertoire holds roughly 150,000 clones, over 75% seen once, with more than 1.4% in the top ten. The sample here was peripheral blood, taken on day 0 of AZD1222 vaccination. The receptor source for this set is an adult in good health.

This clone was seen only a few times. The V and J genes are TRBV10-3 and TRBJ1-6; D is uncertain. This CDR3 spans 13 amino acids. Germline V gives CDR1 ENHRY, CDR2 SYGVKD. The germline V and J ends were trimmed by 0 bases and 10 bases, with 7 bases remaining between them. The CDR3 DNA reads TGTGCCATCAGTGAGTCGACGGGCTCACCCCTCCACTTT. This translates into CAISESTGSPLHF.

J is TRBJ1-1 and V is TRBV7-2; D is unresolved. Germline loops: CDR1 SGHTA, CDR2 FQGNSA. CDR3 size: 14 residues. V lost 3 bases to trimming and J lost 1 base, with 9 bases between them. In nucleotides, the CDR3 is TGTGCCAGCAGCTTCTCCCCAGAGAACACTGAAGCTTTCTTT. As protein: CASSFSPENTEAFF.

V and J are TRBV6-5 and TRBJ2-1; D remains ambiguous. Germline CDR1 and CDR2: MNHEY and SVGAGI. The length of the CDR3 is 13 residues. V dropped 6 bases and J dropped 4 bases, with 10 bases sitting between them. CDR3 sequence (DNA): TGTGCCAGCAGCCACGGATTATACAATGAGCAGTTCTTC. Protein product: CASSHGLYNEQFF.

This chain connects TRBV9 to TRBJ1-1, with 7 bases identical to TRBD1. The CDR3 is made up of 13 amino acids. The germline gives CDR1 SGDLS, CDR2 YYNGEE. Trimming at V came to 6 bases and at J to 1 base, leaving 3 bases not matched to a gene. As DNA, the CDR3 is TGTGCCAGCACCAGGGGGGGGAACACTGAAGCTTTCTTT. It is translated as CASTRGGNTEAFF.

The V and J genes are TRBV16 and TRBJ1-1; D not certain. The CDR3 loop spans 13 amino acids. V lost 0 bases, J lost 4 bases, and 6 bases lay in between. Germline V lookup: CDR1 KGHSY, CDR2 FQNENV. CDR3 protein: CASSQSIGTEAFF. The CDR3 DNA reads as TGTGCCAGCAGCCAATCAATTGGCACTGAAGCTTTCTTT.

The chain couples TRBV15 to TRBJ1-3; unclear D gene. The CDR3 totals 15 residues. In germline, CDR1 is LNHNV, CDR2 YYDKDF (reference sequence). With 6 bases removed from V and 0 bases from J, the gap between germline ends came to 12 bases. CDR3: CATREEIYSGNTIYF. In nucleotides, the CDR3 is TGTGCCACCAGGGAAGAGATCTACTCTGGAAACACCATATATTTT.

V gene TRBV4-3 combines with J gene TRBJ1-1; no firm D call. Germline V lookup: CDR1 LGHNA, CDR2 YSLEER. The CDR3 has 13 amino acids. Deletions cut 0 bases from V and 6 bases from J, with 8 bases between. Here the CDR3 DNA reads TGCGCCAGCAGCCAAGATTGGCCTCCTGAAGCTTTCTTT. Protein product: CASSQDWPPEAFF.

CDR3: CASSFASSGWDEQFF. As DNA, the CDR3 is TGTGCCAGCAGCTTTGCGTCTTCCGGGTGGGATGAGCAGTTCTTC. The V call is TRBV5-8, the J call TRBJ2-1; D not certain. This CDR3 has 15 residues. Trimming cost V 2 bases and J 8 bases, with 17 bases left between them. CDR1 and CDR2 from the germline V gene are SGHTS and YDEGEE.

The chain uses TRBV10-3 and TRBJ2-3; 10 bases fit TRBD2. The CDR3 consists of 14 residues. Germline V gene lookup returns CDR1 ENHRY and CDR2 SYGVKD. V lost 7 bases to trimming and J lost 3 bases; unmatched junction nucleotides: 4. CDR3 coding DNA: TGTGCCATCAAGCTAGCGGGGGATACAGATACGCAGTATTTT. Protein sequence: CAIKLAGDTDTQYF.

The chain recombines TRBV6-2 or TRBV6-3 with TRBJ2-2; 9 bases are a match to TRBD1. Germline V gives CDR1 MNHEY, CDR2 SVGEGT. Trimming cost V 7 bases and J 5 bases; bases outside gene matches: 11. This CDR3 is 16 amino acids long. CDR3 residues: CASTPWTGERTGELFF. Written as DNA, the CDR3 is TGTGCCAGCACCCCTTGGACAGGGGAGAGGACCGGGGAGCTGTTTTTT.

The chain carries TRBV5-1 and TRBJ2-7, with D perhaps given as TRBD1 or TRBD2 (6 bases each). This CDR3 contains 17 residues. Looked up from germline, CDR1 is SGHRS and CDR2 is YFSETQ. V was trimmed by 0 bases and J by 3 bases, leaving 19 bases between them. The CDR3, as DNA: TGCGCCAGCAGCTTGGATAACGGGGGCCCGCCCTACTACGAGCAGTACTTC. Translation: CASSLDNGGPPYYEQYF.

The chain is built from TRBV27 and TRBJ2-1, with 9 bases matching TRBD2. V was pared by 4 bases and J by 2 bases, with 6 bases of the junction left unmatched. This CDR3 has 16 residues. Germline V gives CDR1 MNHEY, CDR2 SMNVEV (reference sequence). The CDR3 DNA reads TGTGCCAGCAGTTCCCCAGCGGGGGGTACCTACAATGAGCAGTTCTTC. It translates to CASSSPAGGTYNEQFF.

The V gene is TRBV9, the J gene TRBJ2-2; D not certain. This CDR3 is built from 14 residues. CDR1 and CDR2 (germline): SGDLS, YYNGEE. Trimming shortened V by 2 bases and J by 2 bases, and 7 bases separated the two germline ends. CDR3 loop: CASSVLGNTGELFF. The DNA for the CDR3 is TGTGCCAGCAGCGTCCTTGGTAACACCGGGGAGCTGTTTTTT.

CDR3 DNA: TGTGCCAGCGGAGGCAGGGGGCTCGAGCAGTACTTC. Its protein product is CASGGRGLEQYF. The chain uses TRBV11-3 and TRBJ2-7; 8 nucleotides agree with TRBD1. Germline CDR1 and CDR2: SGHNT and YENEEA. V dropped 8 bases and J dropped 6; count of bases not matched to a gene: 6. The CDR3 is 12 residues long.

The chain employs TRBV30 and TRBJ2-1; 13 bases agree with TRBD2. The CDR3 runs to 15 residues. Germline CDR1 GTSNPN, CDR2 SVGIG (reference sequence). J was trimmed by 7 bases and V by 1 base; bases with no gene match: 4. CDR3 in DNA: TGTGCCTGGAGTGGGGCACTAGCGGGAGGGAATGAGCAGTTCTTC. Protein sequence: CAWSGALAGGNEQFF.

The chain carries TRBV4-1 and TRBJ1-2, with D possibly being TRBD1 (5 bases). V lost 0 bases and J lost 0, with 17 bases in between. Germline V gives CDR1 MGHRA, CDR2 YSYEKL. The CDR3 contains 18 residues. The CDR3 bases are TGCGCCAGCAGCCAAGATCCCGATCAGGGCCAGGCTAACTATGGCTACACCTTC. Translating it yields CASSQDPDQGQANYGYTF.